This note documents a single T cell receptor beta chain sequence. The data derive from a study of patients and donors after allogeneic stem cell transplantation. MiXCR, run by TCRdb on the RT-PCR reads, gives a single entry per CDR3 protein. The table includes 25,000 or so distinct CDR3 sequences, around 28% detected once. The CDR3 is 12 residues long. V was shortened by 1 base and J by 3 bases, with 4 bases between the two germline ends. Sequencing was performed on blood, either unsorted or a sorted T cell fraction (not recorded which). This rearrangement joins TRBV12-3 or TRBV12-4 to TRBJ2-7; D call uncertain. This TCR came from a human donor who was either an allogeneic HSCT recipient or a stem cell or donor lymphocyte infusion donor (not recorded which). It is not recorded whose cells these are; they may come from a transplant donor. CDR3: CASSLEIYEQYF. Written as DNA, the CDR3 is TGTGCCAGCAGTTTAGAGATCTACGAGCAGTACTTC.